The 24 T cell receptor beta chains in this list originate from one sample, sequenced in a study of blood T cell repertoires in COVID-19. Profiling relied on immunoSEQ multiplex PCR, and the TCRdb table lists in-frame clones only, not all of them. The sample lists some 100,000 clones; approximately 92% were seen once. Sequencing input: peripheral blood. All receptors come from a woman between 55 and 75 years old with active COVID-19.

V and J are TRBV7-2 and TRBJ2-7, with TRBD2 matching over 12 bases. Germline assignment: CDR1 SGHTA and CDR2 FQGNSA. The CDR3 has 15 residues. After removal of 1 base from V and 12 bases from J, the junction contained 10 bases not matched to a gene. DNA of the CDR3: TGTGCCAGCAGCTTAGGGTTGTCTAGCGGGGGGGAGAGGTACTTC. It translates to CASSLGLSSGGERYF.

The chain links TRBV6-6 to TRBJ2-7; TRBD1 agrees at 9 bases. The CDR3 covers 15 residues. From germline, CDR1 is MNHNY and CDR2 SVGAGI (reference sequence). Trimming at V came to 6 bases and at J to 3 bases, leaving 9 bases not matched to a gene. The chain's CDR3 is CASSSGTGYRYEQYF. In nucleotides, the CDR3 is TGTGCCAGCAGCTCCGGGACAGGGTATCGCTACGAGCAGTACTTC.

The chain is built from TRBV7-7 and TRBJ1-5; D may be TRBD1 (5 bases). The V end lost 5 bases, the J end lost 7 bases, and 12 bases lay between the germline ends. CDR1 and CDR2 (germline): SSHAT, FNYEAQ (reference sequence). The CDR3 length is 13 residues. CDR3 loop: CASSPGRGQPQHF. The DNA of the CDR3 is TGTGCCAGCAGCCCGGGGAGGGGACAGCCCCAGCATTTT.

The chain joins TRBV7-9 to TRBJ2-7, with D possibly matching TRBD2 (7 bases). CDR1 SEHNR and CDR2 FQNEAQ come from the germline V gene (reference sequence). CDR3 length: 15 amino acids. Trimming removed 5 bases at V and 4 bases at J, with 18 bases between. The CDR3 sequence: CASSLGWGGRYEQYF. For the CDR3, the DNA is TGTGCCAGCAGCCTAGGATGGGGGGGCAGGTACGAGCAGTACTTC.

V and J are TRBV10-3 and TRBJ2-1; 11 bases agree with TRBD2. Trimming removed 3 bases from V and 8 bases from J; junction bases left unmatched: 6. There are 15 residues in the CDR3. Per the germline V gene, CDR1 is ENHRY and CDR2 is SYGVKD. The CDR3 coding sequence is TGTGCCATCAGTGATCGGAGACTAGCGGGATATGAGCAGTTCTTC. Its translation: CAISDRRLAGYEQFF.

The chain links TRBV5-6 to TRBJ1-1; no clear D gene. The germline V and J ends were trimmed by 1 base and 4 bases, with 17 bases remaining between them. The CDR3 loop spans 16 amino acids. Germline CDR1 and CDR2: SGHDT and YYEEEE. DNA for the CDR3: TGTGCCAGCAGCTTGCTCACGGTGCCCTTGAGCACTGAAGCTTTCTTT. Encoded protein: CASSLLTVPLSTEAFF.

The V call is TRBV9, the J call TRBJ2-7; 9 bases are a match to TRBD1. After removal of 7 bases from V and 4 bases from J, the junction contained 6 bases not matched to a gene. The CDR3 covers 13 residues. Looked up from germline, CDR1 is SGDLS and CDR2 is YYNGEE. The CDR3: CASGTGSMYEQYF. CDR3 DNA sequence: TGTGCCAGCGGGACAGGGAGCATGTACGAGCAGTACTTC.

The rearrangement links TRBV7-2 to TRBJ2-1; D not certain. V lost 3 bases and J 5 bases, leaving 8 bases between the germline ends. The CDR3 runs 13 residues. From germline, CDR1 is SGHTA and CDR2 FQGNSA. The CDR3 sequence is CASSLSRNNEQFF. DNA for the CDR3: TGTGCCAGCAGCTTGTCTAGAAACAATGAGCAGTTCTTC.

The rearrangement links TRBV6-2 or TRBV6-3 to TRBJ1-5, with unresolved D. Per the germline V gene, CDR1 is MNHEY and CDR2 is SVGEGT. This CDR3 comprises 16 residues. V was pared by 0 bases and J by 4 bases, with 13 bases between. CDR3 protein: CASSYSDIPTNQPQHF. CDR3 sequence (DNA): TGTGCCAGCAGTTACTCCGACATTCCCACAAATCAGCCCCAGCATTTT.

The chain has TRBV5-4 and TRBJ2-7; the match to TRBD1 covers 7 bases. Germline lookup yields CDR1 SGHNT and CDR2 YYREEE (reference sequence). CDR3 length: 15 residues. J lost 0 bases, V lost 4 bases, and 7 bases had no gene match. In DNA form, the CDR3 reads TGTGCCAGCAGCCCTAACAGGGGCGGCTCCTACGAGCAGTACTTC. Protein sequence: CASSPNRGGSYEQYF.

The rearrangement joins TRBV11-2 to TRBJ2-2; TRBD2 might be the D (6 bases). The CDR3 runs to 12 residues. The V gene's germline CDR1 is SGHAT and CDR2 FQNNGV. Between the trimmed V and J ends, which lost 5 bases and 5 bases, there was a span of 6 bases. The CDR3 DNA reads TGTGCCAGCAGCCGGGAGACCGGGGAGCTGTTTTTT. Its protein product is CASSRETGELFF.

J is TRBJ1-2 and V is TRBV30; the D is unclear. Germline V gives CDR1 GTSNPN, CDR2 SVGIG (reference sequence). Trimming took off 5 bases at V and 2 bases at J, with 9 bases between the two ends. The CDR3 runs 12 residues. The CDR3 here is CAWGDNNYGYTF. The CDR3 nucleotides read TGTGCCTGGGGTGACAACAACTATGGCTACACCTTC.

This chain links TRBV5-4 with TRBJ2-3, with 12 positions matching TRBD2. CDR1 and CDR2 from the germline V gene are SGHNT and YYREEE (reference sequence). This CDR3 contains 15 residues. After removal of 4 bases from V and 1 base from J, the junction contained 1 base not matched to a gene. The CDR3 loop reads CASSRTSGGTDTQYF. CDR3 nucleotides: TGTGCCAGCAGCCGGACTAGCGGGGGCACAGATACGCAGTATTTT.

The V call is TRBV11-2, the J call TRBJ1-2; weak D call: TRBD1 (5 bases). There are 11 residues in the CDR3. The germline V gene has CDR1 SGHAT and CDR2 FQNNGV. Trimming took 4 bases from V and 12 from J, leaving 12 bases between them. The CDR3 DNA follows: TGTGCCAGCAGCTACGGGGACTCGGACACCTTC. Translation: CASSYGDSDTF.

The chain is built from TRBV7-8 and TRBJ1-4; unclear D gene. The V end lost 5 bases, the J end lost 0 bases, and 10 bases lay between the germline ends. CDR3 length equals 15 residues. Germline V CDR1 and CDR2: SGHVS, FQNEAQ. The CDR3 loop is CASSPQSATNEKLFF. CDR3 DNA sequence: TGTGCCAGCAGCCCCCAGTCTGCAACTAATGAAAAACTGTTTTTT.

J is TRBJ2-3 and V is TRBV9, with 9 bases aligning to TRBD1. There are 16 residues in the CDR3. Germline V gene sequence: CDR1 SGDLS, CDR2 YYNGEE. Losses at the gene ends were 0 bases for V and 3 bases for J; bases not matched to a gene: 5. The CDR3: CASSVGTGVQTDTQYF. The CDR3 DNA sequence: TGTGCCAGCAGCGTAGGGACAGGGGTCCAGACAGATACGCAGTATTTT.

The chain couples TRBV15 to TRBJ2-5; a weak D match, TRBD1 (6 bases). The germline gives CDR1 LNHNV, CDR2 YYDKDF (reference sequence). The V end was cut by 5 bases, the J end by 1 base, with 20 bases between. The CDR3 sequence is 17 residues long. DNA of the CDR3: TGTGCCACCAGCGGCTCCCCATCGACAGGCGCCCAAGAGACCCAGTACTTC. This sequence encodes CATSGSPSTGAQETQYF.

This chain links TRBV25-1 with TRBJ1-2, with 11 bases identical to TRBD1. Per the germline V gene, CDR1 is MGHDK and CDR2 is SYGVNS. The CDR3 has 16 amino acids. Trimming cost V 3 bases and J 7 bases; bases outside gene matches: 10. For the CDR3, the DNA is TGTGCCAGCAGTGAGTCCGGGACAGGGGGGTTACGTGGCTACACCTTC. Encoded protein: CASSESGTGGLRGYTF.

The V call is TRBV13, the J call TRBJ2-1; TRBD2 might be the D (5 bases). V lost 4 bases and J 0 bases, leaving 13 bases between the germline ends. Germline V lookup: CDR1 PRHDT, CDR2 FYEKMQ (reference sequence). The CDR3 contains 16 residues. DNA of the CDR3: TGTGCCAGCAGCTCTCGGGGTAAGAGCTCCTACAATGAGCAGTTCTTC. It translates to CASSSRGKSSYNEQFF.

The rearrangement links TRBV19 to TRBJ2-3, with 11 positions matching TRBD2. The V gene's germline CDR1 is LNHDA and CDR2 SQIVND (reference sequence). With 10 bases clipped from V and 3 bases from J, the junction kept 12 bases outside the gene matches. This CDR3 has 16 amino acids. CDR3 sequence: CAISSGGSLSTDTQYF. For the CDR3, the DNA is TGTGCCATCTCTAGCGGGGGGTCCCTGTCAACAGATACGCAGTATTTT. Variable domain in full (rest from reference TRBV19 and TRBJ2-3): DGGITQSPKYLFRKEGQNVTLSCEQNLNHDAMYWYRQDPGQGLRLIYYSQIVNDFQKGDIAEGYSVSREKKESFPLTVTSAQKNPTAFYLCAISSGGSLSTDTQYFGPGTRLTVL.

This sequence joins TRBV24-1 and TRBJ2-1, with D possibly TRBD2 on 6 matching bases. Per germline, CDR1 KGHDR and CDR2 SFDVKD. The CDR3 is made up of 16 amino acids. V gave up 5 bases and J gave up 3 bases, with 16 bases separating them. The CDR3 DNA is TGTGCCACCAGTGCCCTCGGGCAGGGAGGCTACAATGAGCAGTTCTTC. It yields the protein CATSALGQGGYNEQFF.

The chain joins TRBV27 to TRBJ2-7, with 7 bases fitting TRBD1. V lost 0 bases and J lost 2; bases outside the gene matches: 4. The CDR3 contains 15 residues. The V gene's germline CDR1 is MNHEY and CDR2 SMNVEV (reference sequence). The CDR3 sequence is CASSLSGGRPYEQYF. In DNA, the CDR3 is TGTGCCAGCAGTTTATCAGGGGGCCGGCCCTACGAGCAGTACTTC.

This clone has only one observation. The chain carries TRBV11-3 and TRBJ1-5; D gene uncertain. Germline V gene lookup returns CDR1 SGHNT and CDR2 YENEEA. V was shortened by 1 base and J by 5 bases, with 6 bases between the two germline ends. This CDR3 region has 13 residues. The CDR3 bases are TGTGCCAGCAGCTTAGGAGTAGATCAGCCCCAGCATTTT. Translating gives CASSLGVDQPQHF.

The chain couples TRBV6-4 to TRBJ2-3, with 7 bases identical to TRBD2. Germline trimming cut 5 bases from V and 2 bases from J; bases unmatched to any gene: 7. This CDR3 has 15 amino acids. The germline gives CDR1 MRHNA, CDR2 SNTAGT. The DNA for the CDR3 is TGTGCCAGCAGTTACCTAGCGGAGCCCACAGATACGCAGTATTTT. Residues: CASSYLAEPTDTQYF.